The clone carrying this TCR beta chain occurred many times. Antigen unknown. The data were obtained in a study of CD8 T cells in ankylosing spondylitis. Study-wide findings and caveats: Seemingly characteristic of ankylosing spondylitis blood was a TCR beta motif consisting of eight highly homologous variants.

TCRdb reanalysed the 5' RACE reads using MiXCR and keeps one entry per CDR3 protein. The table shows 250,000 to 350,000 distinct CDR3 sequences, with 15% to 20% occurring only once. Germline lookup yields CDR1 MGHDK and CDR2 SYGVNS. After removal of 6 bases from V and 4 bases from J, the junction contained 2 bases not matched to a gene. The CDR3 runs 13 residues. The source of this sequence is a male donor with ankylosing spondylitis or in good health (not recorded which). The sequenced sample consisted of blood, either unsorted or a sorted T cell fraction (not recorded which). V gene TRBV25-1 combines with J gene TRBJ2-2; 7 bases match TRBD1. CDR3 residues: CASRTGITGELFF. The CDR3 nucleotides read TGTGCCAGCAGGACAGGGATCACCGGGGAGCTGTTTTTT.